A selection of T cell receptor beta chains follows, all from one sample in a study of graft-versus-host responses after intestinal transplantation. These receptors are not linked to any known antigen. Clones were read by immunoSEQ multiplex PCR, and TCRdb kept only the in-frame ones, dropping some. The sample contains about 130,000 clones, more than 90% of which appear only once. Sequenced here: unstimulated CD4+ T cells sorted from spleen or lymph node cells, sampled before intestinal transplant. Receptors originate from a human donor who received an intestinal transplant. CDR3s include the opening cysteine and the closing phenylalanine or tryptophan. Each record gives: D gene, V gene, CDR3 protein. D genes are given only for firm matches.

D gene: NA; V gene: TRBV5-1; CDR3 protein: CASSGGTEAFF
D gene: TRBD1; V gene: TRBV5-5; CDR3 protein: CASSAQGAYDTEAFF
D gene: NA; V gene: TRBV5-4; CDR3 protein: CASSLLAEQYF
D gene: NA; V gene: TRBV6-5; CDR3 protein: CASSPQGLNTEAFF
D gene: NA; V gene: TRBV19; CDR3 protein: CASSRTSNEQFF
D gene: NA; V gene: TRBV18; CDR3 protein: CASSDAGNSPLHF
D gene: NA; V gene: TRBV6-1; CDR3 protein: CASSPRLRGYEQYF
D gene: TRBD1; V gene: TRBV19; CDR3 protein: CASSIRTGGVNSPLHF
D gene: TRBD1; V gene: TRBV4-1; CDR3 protein: CASSHPKGTGLYNSPLHF
D gene: NA; V gene: TRBV7-8; CDR3 protein: CASSLAPPSYNSPLHF
D gene: TRBD1; V gene: TRBV5-6; CDR3 protein: CASSLARDRGTQYF
D gene: NA; V gene: TRBV2; CDR3 protein: CASSKSYGYTF
D gene: NA; V gene: TRBV5-6; CDR3 protein: CASSSGTRFSYEQYF
D gene: NA; V gene: TRBV4-2; CDR3 protein: CASSQVLRAHEQYF
D gene: NA; V gene: TRBV2; CDR3 protein: CASGVPNEQFF
D gene: TRBD1; V gene: TRBV29-1; CDR3 protein: CSDDRGGETQYF
D gene: NA; V gene: TRBV19; CDR3 protein: CASSIVHSRTEAFF
D gene: NA; V gene: TRBV5-4; CDR3 protein: CASSFGAGQGVHEQYF
D gene: TRBD1; V gene: TRBV30; CDR3 protein: CALDRAGNTIYF
D gene: NA; V gene: TRBV7-6; CDR3 protein: CASSLGGRGETQYF
D gene: TRBD2; V gene: TRBV7-8; CDR3 protein: CASSLEASGGLAKNIQYF
D gene: NA; V gene: TRBV29-1; CDR3 protein: CSVALAYTDTQYF
D gene: NA; V gene: TRBV10-3; CDR3 protein: CAIGGDSGNTIYF
D gene: NA; V gene: TRBV6-1; CDR3 protein: CASRPHPGAVETQYF
D gene: TRBD2; V gene: TRBV5-1; CDR3 protein: CASSLGGTSGGYEQYF
D gene: TRBD2; V gene: TRBV9; CDR3 protein: CASSPQSSGLGETQYF
D gene: NA; V gene: TRBV19; CDR3 protein: CASSMKPEDYGYTF
D gene: TRBD1; V gene: TRBV5-4; CDR3 protein: CASSGPQGAGTDTQYF
D gene: TRBD2; V gene: TRBV27; CDR3 protein: CASRGLGGIEQYF
D gene: TRBD1; V gene: TRBV23-1; CDR3 protein: CATWTGEGEQYF
D gene: NA; V gene: TRBV29-1; CDR3 protein: CSVEDGAGNGGYTF
D gene: NA; V gene: TRBV5-6; CDR3 protein: CASSSFSYEQYF
D gene: NA; V gene: TRBV19; CDR3 protein: CASTVSSGNTIYF
D gene: TRBD1; V gene: TRBV19; CDR3 protein: CASSRTGLAKNIQYF
D gene: NA; V gene: TRBV5-1; CDR3 protein: CASSLTANYGYTF
D gene: NA; V gene: TRBV6-5; CDR3 protein: CARREVRF
D gene: NA; V gene: TRBV6-1; CDR3 protein: CASSTQTGLLFF
D gene: NA; V gene: TRBV2; CDR3 protein: CASSAVASNQPQHF
D gene: NA; V gene: TRBV7-2; CDR3 protein: CASSLAGPGYGYTF
D gene: TRBD1; V gene: TRBV10-3; CDR3 protein: CAISDTGQSRYNEQFF
D gene: NA; V gene: TRBV6-1; CDR3 protein: CASSEVVKGGNQPQHF
D gene: TRBD2; V gene: TRBV7-2; CDR3 protein: CASSLAPAGGGYEQYF
D gene: NA; V gene: TRBV18; CDR3 protein: CASSPRYQGGNTGELFF
D gene: NA; V gene: TRBV10-2; CDR3 protein: CATQSGDTQYF
D gene: NA; V gene: TRBV7-2; CDR3 protein: CASSLDPRGARGEQFF
D gene: NA; V gene: TRBV28; CDR3 protein: CASMLYNEQFF
D gene: TRBD1; V gene: TRBV18; CDR3 protein: CASSPLSAGGNYGYTF
D gene: NA; V gene: TRBV5-6; CDR3 protein: CASSPAYEDITRHGYTF
D gene: TRBD1; V gene: TRBV4-1; CDR3 protein: CASSPSGTGGGQPQHF
D gene: TRBD1; V gene: TRBV5-1; CDR3 protein: CASSLRTGSETQYF
D gene: NA; V gene: TRBV4-1; CDR3 protein: CASSQAAPTDTQYF